This T cell receptor (beta chain) was found in a study of T cell repertoires in cytomegalovirus infection. Broader study findings: Identification of carriers of CMV plus the relevant HLA was achieved through cumulative public TCR beta family frequency.

TCRdb called the reads again in MiXCR, with one record for every CDR3 protein. The sample carries approximately 990,000 distinct CDR3 sequences, about a third recorded once. This clonotype was seen repeatedly, ten times or more. Antigen specificity is unknown. This specimen consisted of cultured CD8+ T cells from PBMCs, obtained from culture after CMV antigen stimulation. This clonotype was sampled from a human donor in good health (CMV status not recorded). Some clones in this sample may be carry-over from other donors' samples.

The CDR3 DNA follows: TGTGCCAGCAGCTTACCGGGACAGGTTATCTACGAGCAGTACTTC. This gives the protein CASSLPGQVIYEQYF. The gene calls are TRBV7-9 and TRBJ2-7; 8 nucleotides agree with TRBD1. Germline CDR1 reads SEHNR; CDR2 reads FQNEAQ (reference sequence). CDR3 length equals 15 residues. Germline trimming cut 2 bases from V and 3 bases from J; bases unmatched to any gene: 6.